The next 8 T cell receptor beta chains were all read from a single sample in a study of T cell repertoires in cytomegalovirus infection. TCRdb used MiXCR to reprocess the reads, holding one entry per CDR3 protein. The table has 200,000 to 250,000 distinct CDR3 sequences, roughly 20% seen once; the top ten hold 15% to 20%. Input material: CD8+ T cells from PBMCs. The source of these receptors is a human donor in good health (CMV status not recorded). Some clones in this sample may be carry-over from other donors' samples.

In its sample, this clonotype was seen a few times. The chain recombines TRBV12-3 or TRBV12-4 with TRBJ1-5; the D is unclear. The germline V and J ends were trimmed by 6 bases and 7 bases, with 10 bases remaining between them. The CDR3 has 12 amino acids. The CDR3 DNA is TGTGCCAGCAGGACCGCAAGCCAGCCCCAGCATTTT. Its translation: CASRTASQPQHF.

This clonotype was seen only a few times. At one boundary the junction diverges from the germline segment, which might be a read error. V usage is TRBV6-2 or TRBV6-3 and J usage is TRBJ2-1, with 8 bases lining up with TRBD1. Germline V CDR1 and CDR2: MNHEY, SVGEGT. The CDR3 runs to 19 residues. The CDR3, as DNA: TGTGCCAGCAGTTACTCACCTCTCTCGACGACAGGGGTCTACCATGAGCAGTTCTTC. Translating gives CASSYSPLSTTGVYHEQFF.

This clonotype showed up many times. This chain links TRBV19 with TRBJ2-7; 7 bases align to TRBD2. Germline V CDR1 and CDR2: LNHDA, SQIVND (reference sequence). With 6 bases clipped from V and 2 bases from J, the junction kept 10 bases outside the gene matches. The CDR3 consists of 15 residues. The CDR3 is CASSKTRDYTYEQYF. CDR3 in DNA: TGTGCCAGTAGCAAGACCCGGGACTATACCTACGAGCAGTACTTC.

This clonotype appeared many times. The rearrangement uses TRBV12-3 or TRBV12-4 and TRBJ2-1; 12 bases line up with TRBD2. The CDR3 is 16 amino acids. With 4 bases clipped from V and 8 bases from J, the junction kept 9 bases outside the gene matches. CDR3 loop: CASSSLAGGLYDEQFF. CDR3 DNA: TGTGCCAGCAGTTCGCTAGCGGGGGGGCTTTACGATGAGCAGTTCTTC.

This clonotype was counted many times. The chain has TRBV28 and TRBJ1-5, with TRBD1 matching 8 bases. J was trimmed by 7 bases and V by 3 bases; bases with no gene match: 14. Germline lookup yields CDR1 MDHEN and CDR2 SYDVKM. The CDR3 is made up of 17 amino acids. Written as DNA, the CDR3 is TGTGCCAGCAGTTTCCATACGAGGACAGGGACGCAGCAGCCCCAGCATTTT. Amino acid sequence: CASSFHTRTGTQQPQHF.

This clonotype has a single count. The V and J genes are TRBV19 and TRBJ2-1, with TRBD1 identical over 8 bases. Germline trimming cut 2 bases from V and 12 bases from J; bases unmatched to any gene: 3. In germline, CDR1 is LNHDA, CDR2 SQIVND (reference sequence). The CDR3 totals 12 residues. The CDR3 DNA follows: TGTGCCAGTAGTATAAGGACAGGGCGGCAGTTCTTC. It encodes CASSIRTGRQFF.

V is TRBV25-1 and J is TRBJ2-1; no definite D call. The germline gives CDR1 MGHDK, CDR2 SYGVNS. This CDR3 contains 15 residues. The germline V and J ends were trimmed by 3 bases and 2 bases, with 11 bases remaining between them. CDR3 amino acids: CASSETTLPYNEQFF. CDR3 bases: TGTGCCAGCAGTGAGACAACCCTACCCTACAATGAGCAGTTCTTC.

The rearrangement uses TRBV19 and TRBJ2-2; D possibly corresponds to TRBD2 (6 bases). The V gene's germline CDR1 is LNHDA and CDR2 SQIVND (reference sequence). CDR3 length equals 14 residues. The ends were cut back, 8 bases at V and 6 bases at J, with 16 bases in the middle. The CDR3 spells CASSPWASAGELFF. CDR3 nucleotide sequence: TGTGCCAGTTCCCCCTGGGCTAGCGCCGGGGAGCTGTTTTTT.